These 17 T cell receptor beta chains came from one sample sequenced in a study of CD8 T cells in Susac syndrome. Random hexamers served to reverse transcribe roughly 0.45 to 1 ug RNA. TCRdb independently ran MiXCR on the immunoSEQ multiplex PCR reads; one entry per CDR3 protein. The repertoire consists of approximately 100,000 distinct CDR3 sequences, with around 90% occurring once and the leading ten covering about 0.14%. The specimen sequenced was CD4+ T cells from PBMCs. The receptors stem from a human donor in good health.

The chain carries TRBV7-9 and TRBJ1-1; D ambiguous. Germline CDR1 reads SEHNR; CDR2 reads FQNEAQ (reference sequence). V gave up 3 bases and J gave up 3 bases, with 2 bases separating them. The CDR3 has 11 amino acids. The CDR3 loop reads CASSFDTEAFF. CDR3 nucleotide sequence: TGTGCCAGCAGCTTTGACACTGAAGCTTTCTTT. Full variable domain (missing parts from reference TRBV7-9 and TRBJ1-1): DTGVSQNPRHKITKRGQNVTFRCDPISEHNRLYWYRQTLGQGPEFLTYFQNEAQLEKSRLLSDRFSAERPKGSFSTLEIQRTEQGDSAMYLCASSFDTEAFFGQGTRLTVV.

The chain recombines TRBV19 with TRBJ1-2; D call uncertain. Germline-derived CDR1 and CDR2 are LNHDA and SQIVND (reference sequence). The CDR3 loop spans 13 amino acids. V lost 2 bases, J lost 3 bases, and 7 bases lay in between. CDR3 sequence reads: CASSIRQDYGYTF. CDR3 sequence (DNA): TGTGCCAGTAGTATACGCCAGGACTATGGCTACACCTTC. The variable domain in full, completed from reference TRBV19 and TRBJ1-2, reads DGGITQSPKYLFRKEGQNVTLSCEQNLNHDAMYWYRQDPGQGLRLIYYSQIVNDFQKGDIAEGYSVSREKKESFPLTVTSAQKNPTAFYLCASSIRQDYGYTFGSGTRLTVV.

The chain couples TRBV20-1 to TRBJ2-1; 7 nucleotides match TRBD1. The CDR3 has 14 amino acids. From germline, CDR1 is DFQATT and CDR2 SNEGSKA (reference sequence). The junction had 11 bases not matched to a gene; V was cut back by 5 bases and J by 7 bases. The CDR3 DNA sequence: TGCAGTGCTCAACGGGCCACAGGGGATAATGAGCAGTTCTTC. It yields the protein CSAQRATGDNEQFF.

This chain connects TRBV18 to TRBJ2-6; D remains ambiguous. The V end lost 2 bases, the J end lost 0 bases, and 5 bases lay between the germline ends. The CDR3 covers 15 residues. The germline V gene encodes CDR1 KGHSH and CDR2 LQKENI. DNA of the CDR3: TGTGCCAGCTCACCATTGGGCTCTGGGGCCAACGTCCTGACTTTC. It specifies CASSPLGSGANVLTF.

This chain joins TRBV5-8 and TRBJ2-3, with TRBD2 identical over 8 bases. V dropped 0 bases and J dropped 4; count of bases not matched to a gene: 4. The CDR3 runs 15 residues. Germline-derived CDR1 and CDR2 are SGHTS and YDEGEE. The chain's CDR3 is CASSLVGGVPDTQYF. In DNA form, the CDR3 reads TGTGCCAGCAGCTTGGTCGGGGGGGTTCCAGATACGCAGTATTTT.

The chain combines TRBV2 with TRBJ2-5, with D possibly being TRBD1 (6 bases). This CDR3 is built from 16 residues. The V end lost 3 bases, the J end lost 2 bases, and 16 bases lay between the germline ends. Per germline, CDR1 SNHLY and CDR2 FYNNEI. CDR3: CASSDPGQKTQETQYF. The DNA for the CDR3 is TGTGCCAGCAGTGATCCAGGACAGAAAACTCAAGAGACCCAGTACTTC.

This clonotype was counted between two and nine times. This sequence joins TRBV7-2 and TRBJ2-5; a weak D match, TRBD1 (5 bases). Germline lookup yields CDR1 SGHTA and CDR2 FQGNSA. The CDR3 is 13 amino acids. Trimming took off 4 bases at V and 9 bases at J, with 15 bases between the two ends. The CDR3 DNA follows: TGTGCCAGCAGCTATGGGGCAGAAGGGCCCCAGTACTTC. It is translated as CASSYGAEGPQYF.

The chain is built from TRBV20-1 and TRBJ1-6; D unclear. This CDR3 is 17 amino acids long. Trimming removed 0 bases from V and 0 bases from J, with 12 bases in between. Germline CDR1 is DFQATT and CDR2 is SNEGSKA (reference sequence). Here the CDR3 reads CSARDRASSSYNSPLHF. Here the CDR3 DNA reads TGCAGTGCTAGAGATAGGGCCAGTAGCTCCTATAATTCACCCCTCCACTTT.

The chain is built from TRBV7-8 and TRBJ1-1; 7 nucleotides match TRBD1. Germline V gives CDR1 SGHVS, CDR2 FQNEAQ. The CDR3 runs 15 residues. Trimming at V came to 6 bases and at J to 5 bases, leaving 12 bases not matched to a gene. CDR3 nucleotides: TGTGCCAGCAGAAGCACAAGGGGGCCAAAAACTGAAGCTTTCTTT. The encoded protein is CASRSTRGPKTEAFF. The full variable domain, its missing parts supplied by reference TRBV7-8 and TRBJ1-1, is GAGVSQSPRYKVAKRGQDVALRCDPISGHVSLFWYQQALGQGPEFLTYFQNEAQLDKSGLPSDRFFAERPEGSVSTLKIQRTQQEDSAVYLCASRSTRGPKTEAFFGQGTRLTVV.

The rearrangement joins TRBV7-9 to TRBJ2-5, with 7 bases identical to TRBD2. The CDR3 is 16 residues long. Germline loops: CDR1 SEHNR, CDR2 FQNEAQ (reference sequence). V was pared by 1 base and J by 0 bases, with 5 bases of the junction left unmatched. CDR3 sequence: CASSLGVLADQETQYF. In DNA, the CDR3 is TGTGCCAGCAGCTTAGGGGTCCTAGCGGACCAAGAGACCCAGTACTTC.

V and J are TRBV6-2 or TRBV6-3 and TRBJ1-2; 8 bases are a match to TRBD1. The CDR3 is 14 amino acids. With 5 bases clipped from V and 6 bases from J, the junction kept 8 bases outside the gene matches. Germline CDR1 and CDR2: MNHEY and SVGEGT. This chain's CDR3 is CASSPSDRVDGYTF. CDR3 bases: TGTGCCAGCAGTCCGTCGGACAGGGTAGATGGCTACACCTTC.

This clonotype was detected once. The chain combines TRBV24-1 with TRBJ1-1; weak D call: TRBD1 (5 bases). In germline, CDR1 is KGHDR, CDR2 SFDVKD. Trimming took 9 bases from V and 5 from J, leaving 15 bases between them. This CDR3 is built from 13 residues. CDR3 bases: TGTGCCACCCGTTCCCCCGAGGGGACTGAAGCTTTCTTT. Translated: CATRSPEGTEAFF.

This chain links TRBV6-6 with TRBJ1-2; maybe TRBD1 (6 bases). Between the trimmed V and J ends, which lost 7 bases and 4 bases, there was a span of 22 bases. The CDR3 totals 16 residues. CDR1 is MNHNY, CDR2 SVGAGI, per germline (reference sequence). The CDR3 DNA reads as TGTGCCAGCACCCCAAGCCCGCGACAGGCGGGCTATGGCTACACCTTC. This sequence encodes CASTPSPRQAGYGYTF.

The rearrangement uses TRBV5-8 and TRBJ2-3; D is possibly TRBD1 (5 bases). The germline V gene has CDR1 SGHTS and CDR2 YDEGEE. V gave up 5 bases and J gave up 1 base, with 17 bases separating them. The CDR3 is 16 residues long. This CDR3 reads CASRSKGSARTDTQYF. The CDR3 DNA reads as TGTGCCAGCAGAAGTAAGGGGTCGGCACGCACAGATACGCAGTATTTT.

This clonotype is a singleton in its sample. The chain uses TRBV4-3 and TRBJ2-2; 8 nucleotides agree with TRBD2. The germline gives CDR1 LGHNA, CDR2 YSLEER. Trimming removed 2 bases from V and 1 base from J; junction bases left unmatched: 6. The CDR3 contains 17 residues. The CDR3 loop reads CASSQMSGSMNTGELFF. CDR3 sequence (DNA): TGCGCCAGCAGCCAAATGAGCGGGAGTATGAACACCGGGGAGCTGTTTTTT.

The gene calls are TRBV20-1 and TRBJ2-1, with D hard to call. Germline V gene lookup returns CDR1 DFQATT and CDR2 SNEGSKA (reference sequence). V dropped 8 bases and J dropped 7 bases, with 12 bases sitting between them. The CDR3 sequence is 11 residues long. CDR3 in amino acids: CSYGLSNEQFF. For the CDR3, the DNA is TGCAGTTATGGCCTTTCGAATGAGCAGTTCTTC.

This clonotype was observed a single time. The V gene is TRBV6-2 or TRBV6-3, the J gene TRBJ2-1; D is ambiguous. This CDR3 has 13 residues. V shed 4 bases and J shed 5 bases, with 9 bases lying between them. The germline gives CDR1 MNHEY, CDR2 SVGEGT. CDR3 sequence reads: CASSFTPNNEQFF. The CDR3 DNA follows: TGTGCCAGCAGTTTCACCCCCAACAATGAGCAGTTCTTC.